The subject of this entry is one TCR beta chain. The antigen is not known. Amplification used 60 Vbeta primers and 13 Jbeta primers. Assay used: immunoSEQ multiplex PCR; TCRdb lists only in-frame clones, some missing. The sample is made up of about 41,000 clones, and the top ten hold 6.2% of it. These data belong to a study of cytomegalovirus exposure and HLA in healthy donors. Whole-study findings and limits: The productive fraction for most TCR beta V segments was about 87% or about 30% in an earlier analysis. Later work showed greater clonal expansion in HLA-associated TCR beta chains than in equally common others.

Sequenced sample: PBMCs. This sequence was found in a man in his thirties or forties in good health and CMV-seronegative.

CDR3 loop: CASTIDSLNTEAFF. The CDR3 DNA sequence: TGTGCCAGTACCATAGACAGTTTGAACACTGAAGCTTTCTTT. This chain uses TRBV19 with TRBJ1-1, with D possibly TRBD1 on 5 matching bases. The CDR3 is 14 residues long. The germline CDR1 and CDR2 sequences are LNHDA and SQIVND (reference sequence). Trimming shortened V by 7 bases and J by 0 bases, and 12 bases separated the two germline ends.